Listed below are T cell receptor beta chains from one sample, sequenced in a study of T cell responses to AZD1222 COVID-19 vaccine. Here immunoSEQ multiplex PCR was the method, and the copy in TCRdb shows in-frame clones only, minus some. The sample includes under 150,000 clones, 88% of them seen just once. Specimen: peripheral blood, collected 28 days after the second AZD1222 dose. Source of these receptors: an adult who received the AZD1222 COVID-19 vaccine. Each CDR3 is given with its conserved first and last residue. A D gene is named only where the DNA matches it firmly. Size is stated for part of the rows, as once, few or many counts, or as a class when the clone is expanded.

V: TRBV3-1/TRBV3-2; J: TRBJ1-1; D: -; size: -; CDR3: CASSQGGNTEAFF; DNA: TGTGCCAGCAGCCAAGGAGGGAACACTGAAGCTTTCTTT
V: TRBV28; J: TRBJ1-2; D: -; size: -; CDR3: CASSSGPLGYTF; DNA: TGTGCCAGCAGCAGCGGTCCTCTAGGCTACACCTTC
V: TRBV29-1; J: TRBJ2-7; D: -; size: -; CDR3: CSVDEGRGSYEQYF; DNA: TGCAGCGTTGATGAGGGTAGGGGATCCTACGAGCAGTACTTC
V: TRBV7-2; J: TRBJ1-1; D: -; size: few; CDR3: CASSLRIGEAFF; DNA: TGTGCCAGCAGCTTAAGAATTGGTGAAGCTTTCTTT
V: TRBV14; J: TRBJ1-4; D: -; size: -; CDR3: CASSQAEGIIYEKLFF; DNA: TGTGCCAGCAGCCAAGCCGAAGGGATCATCTATGAAAAACTGTTTTTT
V: TRBV11-3; J: TRBJ1-3; D: -; size: -; CDR3: CASTGETNGNTIYF; DNA: TGTGCCAGCACTGGGGAGACGAACGGAAACACCATATATTTT
V: TRBV5-6; J: TRBJ2-2; D: TRBD2; size: -; CDR3: CASSRAGEFTGELFF; DNA: TGTGCCAGCAGTCGAGCGGGAGAGTTTACCGGGGAGCTGTTTTTT
V: TRBV29-1; J: TRBJ1-2; D: -; size: once; CDR3: CSVHGTGVGYGYTF; DNA: TGCAGCGTGCATGGGACGGGGGTTGGTTATGGCTACACCTTC
V: TRBV28; J: TRBJ1-2; D: -; size: -; CDR3: CASSSLQPSANYGYTF; DNA: TGTGCCAGCAGTTCGTTACAGCCCTCAGCTAACTATGGCTACACCTTC
V: TRBV28; J: TRBJ1-5; D: -; size: -; CDR3: CASREGGRNQPQHF; DNA: TGTGCCAGCAGGGAGGGGGGTAGGAATCAGCCCCAGCATTTT
V: TRBV18; J: TRBJ1-5; D: -; size: -; CDR3: CASSSEGAYQPQHF; DNA: TGTGCCAGCTCGTCCGAAGGGGCATATCAGCCCCAGCATTTT